This T cell receptor (beta chain) came from a study of blood T cell repertoires in COVID-19. The CDR3 has 13 residues. Germline V gene lookup returns CDR1 SGHVS and CDR2 FQNEAQ. The V and J ends lost 5 bases and 3 bases, in that order; junction bases with no gene match: 2. Profiled with immunoSEQ multiplex PCR; TCRdb holds only in-frame clones, not every one. The sample comprises about 160,000 clones, approximately 84% of which are singletons, and roughly 8% rests with the top ten. This chain joins TRBV7-8 and TRBJ1-2; 8 bases line up with TRBD1. The specimen was peripheral blood. The TCR comes from a man aged 40-49 years who had recovered from COVID-19. Here the CDR3 DNA reads TGTGCCAGCAGCCCGGACAGGGACTATGGCTACACCTTC. This translates into CASSPDRDYGYTF.